These T cell receptor beta chains were read from a single sample in a study of cytomegalovirus exposure and HLA in healthy donors. The data were produced by immunoSEQ multiplex PCR, yet TCRdb's version contains in-frame clones alone and is incomplete. Counted here are 150,000 to 200,000 clones, around 76% occurring once; the ten biggest clones make up over 1.2%. The sequencing input was PBMCs. Source of these receptors: a girl aged 5-17 years in good health and CMV-seropositive. CDR3s include the opening cysteine and the closing phenylalanine or tryptophan. Fields, in order: V gene, D gene, clone size, J gene, CDR3 DNA, CDR3 protein. D genes are given only for firm matches. The listing skips clone size in some rows; elsewhere it reads once, few, many or a size class.

>TRBV19|-|-|TRBJ2-1
TGTGCCAGTTCAGGGGGGTATCCGTCCTACAATGAGCAGTTCTTC
CASSGGYPSYNEQFF
>TRBV9|TRBD1|-|TRBJ1-3
TGTGCCAGCAGCATGATGACAGGGTCTGGAAACACCATATATTTT
CASSMMTGSGNTIYF
>TRBV29-1|-|few|TRBJ1-2
TGCAGCGTTGAAGTCCCCGCAGGACAGAGTAACTATGGCTACACCTTC
CSVEVPAGQSNYGYTF
>TRBV11-3|-|few|TRBJ2-1
TGTGCCAGCAGCTTAGGGGGTACGGGAGTAGGTGAGCAGTTCTTC
CASSLGGTGVGEQFF
>TRBV5-1|-|-|TRBJ2-7
TGCGCCAGCAGCTTGGGACAGGCCGACGAGCAGTACTTC
CASSLGQADEQYF
>TRBV9|TRBD1|-|TRBJ2-7
TGTGCCAGCAGCGTAGATCAAGGACAGGGCTACGAGCAGTACTTC
CASSVDQGQGYEQYF
>TRBV30|TRBD1|-|TRBJ2-7
TGTGCCTACCGGGCAGGGGGAACCTACGAGCAGTACTTC
CAYRAGGTYEQYF
>TRBV14|TRBD1|-|TRBJ1-1
TGTGCCAGCAGCCAAGAGTGGGGATCTACAGGGGCTGACACTGAAGCTTTCTTT
CASSQEWGSTGADTEAFF
>TRBV11-1|TRBD1|medium-sized|TRBJ1-1
TGTGCCAGCAGACACACAGGGGGCAACACTGAAGCTTTCTTT
CASRHTGGNTEAFF
>TRBV6-5|-|-|TRBJ2-7
TGTGCCAGCAGGGGGGGCGGGAGAGGATCTGAGCAGTACTTC
CASRGGGRGSEQYF
>TRBV27|-|-|TRBJ2-1
TGTGCCAGCAGTCCACGGGCCGGAGGCAATGAGCAGTTCTTC
CASSPRAGGNEQFF